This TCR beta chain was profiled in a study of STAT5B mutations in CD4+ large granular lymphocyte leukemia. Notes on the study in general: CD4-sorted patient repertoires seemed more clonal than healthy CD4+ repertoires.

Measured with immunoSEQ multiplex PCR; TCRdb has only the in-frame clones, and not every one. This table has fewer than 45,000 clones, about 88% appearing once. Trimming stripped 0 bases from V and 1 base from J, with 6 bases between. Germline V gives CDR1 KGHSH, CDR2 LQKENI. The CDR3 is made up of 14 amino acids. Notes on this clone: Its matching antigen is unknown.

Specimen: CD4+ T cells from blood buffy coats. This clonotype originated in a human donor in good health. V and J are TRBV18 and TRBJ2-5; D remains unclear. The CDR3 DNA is TGTGCCAGCTCACCACCGGCTCCCCAAGAGACCCAGTACTTC. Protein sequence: CASSPPAPQETQYF.